This record looks at one TCR beta chain sequence and its context. These data belong to a study of cytomegalovirus exposure and HLA in healthy donors. The germline V gene encodes CDR1 SGHDT and CDR2 YYEEEE. CDR3 length: 14 residues. V lost 4 bases and J lost 10, with 20 bases in between. This PCR relied on a set of 60 Vbeta primers and 13 Jbeta primers. Clones were read by immunoSEQ multiplex PCR, and TCRdb kept only the in-frame ones, dropping some. The sample shows 150,000 to 200,000 clones, less than 80% of them seen only once. This chain uses TRBV5-6 with TRBJ1-1, with D unresolved. This clonotype originated in a woman between 40 and 50 years old in good health and CMV-seronegative. The sample comprised PBMCs. This CDR3 is CASSPGGLARGAFF. Here the CDR3 DNA reads TGTGCCAGCAGCCCCGGCGGACTGGCTCGGGGAGCTTTCTTT.